Below, 14 T cell receptor beta chains from the same sample are listed, as sequenced in a study of T cells in localized non-small cell lung cancer. The data were produced by immunoSEQ multiplex PCR, yet TCRdb's version contains in-frame clones alone and is incomplete. The data show about 40,000 clones, around 85% seen once. The sample was peripheral blood, taken before any cancer treatment. All receptors come from a man aged 35-69 years with stage I lung adenocarcinoma.

The V gene is TRBV28, the J gene TRBJ2-7, with TRBD2 matching 9 bases. Germline trimming cut 6 bases from V and 2 bases from J; bases unmatched to any gene: 5. The germline gives CDR1 MDHEN, CDR2 SYDVKM. This CDR3 region has 14 residues. The CDR3 DNA sequence: TGTGCCAGCAGGCGGGAGGGGAGAACCTACGAGCAGTACTTC. It codes for CASRREGRTYEQYF.

This chain connects TRBV6-5 to TRBJ1-1; TRBD1 is a possible D gene (5 bases). Germline CDR1 MNHEY, CDR2 SVGAGI. V shed 1 base and J shed 1 base, with 13 bases lying between them. This CDR3 contains 16 residues. Written as DNA, the CDR3 is TGTGCCAGCAGTTACTACAAGGGAGGGACGAACACTGAAGCTTTCTTT. It yields the protein CASSYYKGGTNTEAFF.

This sequence joins TRBV28 and TRBJ2-1; TRBD2 aligns across 8 bases. Germline CDR1 reads MDHEN; CDR2 reads SYDVKM. V lost 2 bases to trimming and J lost 8 bases; unmatched junction nucleotides: 14. CDR3 length equals 17 residues. The CDR3 spells CASSLTRVSGISDEQFF. CDR3 coding DNA: TGTGCCAGCAGTTTAACCCGGGTTAGCGGGATAAGTGATGAGCAGTTCTTC.

This chain connects TRBV28 to TRBJ1-1; the D is unclear. V was pared by 7 bases and J by 1 base, with 13 bases between. CDR1 and CDR2 (germline): MDHEN, SYDVKM. This CDR3 has 14 residues. The CDR3 nucleotides are TGTGCCAGCACCTTGACATTACCGAACACTGAAGCTTTCTTT. Translating it yields CASTLTLPNTEAFF.

This clone has just one count. The rearrangement joins TRBV9 to TRBJ2-1, with 8 positions matching TRBD2. The V gene's germline CDR1 is SGDLS and CDR2 YYNGEE. J was trimmed by 6 bases and V by 4 bases; bases with no gene match: 9. The CDR3 contains 15 residues. The CDR3 loop reads CASSTREGLFNEQFF. In DNA form, the CDR3 reads TGTGCCAGCAGCACCCGGGAGGGCCTCTTCAATGAGCAGTTCTTC.

This chain uses TRBV19 with TRBJ1-6; TRBD1 matches 7 bases. Germline lookup yields CDR1 LNHDA and CDR2 SQIVND (reference sequence). Trimming took 4 bases from V and 7 from J; bases not matched to a gene: 13. The CDR3 loop spans 17 amino acids. The CDR3 DNA sequence: TGTGCCAGTAGTACCAGCGTTACAGGGGCTTTCAATTCACCCCTCCACTTT. The encoded protein is CASSTSVTGAFNSPLHF. The full variable domain, rest sourced from reference TRBV19 and TRBJ1-6, is DGGITQSPKYLFRKEGQNVTLSCEQNLNHDAMYWYRQDPGQGLRLIYYSQIVNDFQKGDIAEGYSVSREKKESFPLTVTSAQKNPTAFYLCASSTSVTGAFNSPLHFGNGTRLTVT.

Written as DNA, the CDR3 is TGTGCCAGCAGCCCCAACCCCTCCCCCACAGATACGCAGTATTTT. Its protein is CASSPNPSPTDTQYF. The V and J genes are TRBV7-2 and TRBJ2-3; no reliable D call. V shed 5 bases and J shed 2 bases, with 14 bases lying between them. The CDR3 contains 15 residues. Germline V lookup: CDR1 SGHTA, CDR2 FQGNSA. The full variable domain, with the rest looked up from reference TRBV7-2 and TRBJ2-3, is GAGVSQSPSNKVTEKGKDVELRCDPISGHTALYWYRQSLGQGLEFLIYFQGNSAPDKSGLPSDRFSAERTGGSVSTLTIQRTQQEDSAVYLCASSPNPSPTDTQYFGPGTRLTVL.

The chain joins TRBV7-9 to TRBJ1-2; D uncertain. The CDR3 consists of 13 residues. V was cut by 0 bases and J by 2 bases, with 4 bases left in between. Germline lookup yields CDR1 SEHNR and CDR2 FQNEAQ (reference sequence). CDR3 in DNA: TGTGCCAGCAGCTTAGCCGCGAACTATGGCTACACCTTC. It is translated as CASSLAANYGYTF.

This clone has a single count. The chain carries TRBV28 and TRBJ2-3; TRBD2 matches at 9 bases. CDR1 is MDHEN and CDR2 is SYDVKM in the germline V gene. J was trimmed by 0 bases and V by 4 bases; bases with no gene match: 5. This CDR3 comprises 16 residues. For the CDR3, the DNA is TGTGCCAGCAGTTATAGACTAGCGGAAAGCACAGATACGCAGTATTTT. Amino acids: CASSYRLAESTDTQYF.

This chain connects TRBV4-3 to TRBJ2-2, with TRBD1 as a possible D gene (6 bases). The CDR3 has 18 amino acids. Germline CDR1 is LGHNA and CDR2 is YSLEER. The germline V and J ends were trimmed by 0 bases and 5 bases, with 19 bases remaining between them. The CDR3: CASSQEFRGTAGTGELFF. CDR3 bases: TGCGCCAGCAGCCAAGAATTTAGGGGGACGGCAGGAACCGGGGAGCTGTTTTTT.

This chain joins TRBV5-8 and TRBJ1-5; a weak D match, TRBD1 (6 bases). The germline CDR1 and CDR2 sequences are SGHTS and YDEGEE. This CDR3 spans 15 amino acids. V dropped 4 bases and J dropped 0 bases, with 11 bases sitting between them. The CDR3 loop reads CASSLQGYSNQPQHF. CDR3 nucleotide sequence: TGTGCCAGCAGCCTACAGGGATATAGCAATCAGCCCCAGCATTTT.

In this sample, this clone turned up once. The chain recombines TRBV7-2 with TRBJ1-1; D remains ambiguous. Germline assignment: CDR1 SGHTA and CDR2 FQGNSA. The CDR3 has 16 residues. Trimming took off 5 bases at V and 4 bases at J, with 20 bases between the two ends. The CDR3 protein is CASSRTQSGEGTEAFF. DNA of the CDR3: TGTGCCAGCAGCCGAACCCAGTCGGGCGAGGGCACTGAAGCTTTCTTT.

The sample holds a few counts of this clone. The chain recombines TRBV14 with TRBJ2-7, with TRBD2 matching 11 bases. The CDR3 is made up of 15 amino acids. Germline values: CDR1 SGHDN, CDR2 FVKESK. Trimming removed 3 bases from V and 5 bases from J; junction bases left unmatched: 6. CDR3 bases: TGTGCCAGCAGCCAGTTAGGACTAGCGGGCAACGAGCAGTACTTC. This sequence encodes CASSQLGLAGNEQYF.

The J gene is TRBJ1-1, the V gene TRBV6-5; 7 bases are shared with TRBD1. This CDR3 contains 14 residues. Looked up from germline, CDR1 is MNHEY and CDR2 is SVGAGI. V was pared by 4 bases and J by 4 bases, with 6 bases of the junction left unmatched. This chain's CDR3 is CASSLHRGPTEAFF. DNA of the CDR3: TGTGCCAGCAGTTTGCACAGGGGACCCACTGAAGCTTTCTTT.